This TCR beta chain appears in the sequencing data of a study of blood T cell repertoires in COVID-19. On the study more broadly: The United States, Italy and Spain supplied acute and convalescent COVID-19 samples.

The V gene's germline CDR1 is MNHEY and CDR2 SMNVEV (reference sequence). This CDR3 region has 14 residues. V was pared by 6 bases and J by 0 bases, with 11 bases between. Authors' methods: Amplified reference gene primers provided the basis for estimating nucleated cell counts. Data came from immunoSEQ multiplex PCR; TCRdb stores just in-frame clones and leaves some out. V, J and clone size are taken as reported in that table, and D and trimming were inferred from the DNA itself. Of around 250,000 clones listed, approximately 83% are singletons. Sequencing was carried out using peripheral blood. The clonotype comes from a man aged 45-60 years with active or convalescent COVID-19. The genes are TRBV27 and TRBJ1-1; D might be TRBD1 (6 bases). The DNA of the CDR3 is TGTGCCAGCAGGAATACAGGGTTGAACACTGAAGCTTTCTTT. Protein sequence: CASRNTGLNTEAFF.